This TCR beta chain was documented in a study of human T cells and chemical hapten exposure. Study information: Sensitization employed 2% DPC on approximately 2 cm by approximately 2 cm of upper inner arm skin. Weekly administration of diphenylcyclopropenone to the scalp of patients continued throughout the approximately 23-week study.

As for this clonotype: Its antigen remains unidentified.

Study-wide findings and caveats: DPC sensitization left the count of TCRs above 1 in 1000 unchanged. Given that the donors had alopecia, their immune response may differ from that seen in healthy people.

Time point: patch test 1, 2 weeks after DPC sensitization. Documented treatment: therapeutic diphenylcyclopropenone sensitization with weekly scalp DPC. TCRdb redid the calling of the RACE reads with MiXCR, one entry per CDR3 protein. The sample carries tens of thousands of distinct CDR3 sequences, 9.3% recorded once. The source was whole blood, collected in connection with sensitization to the hapten diphenylcyclopropenone (DPC). This sequence was found in a woman between 40 and 55 years old with alopecia areata. Some clones in this sample may be carry-over from other donors' samples.

CDR3 in DNA: TGCGCCAGCAGCCCACTGACAGTTTCGAACACTGAAGCTTTCTTT. This translates into CASSPLTVSNTEAFF. J is TRBJ1-1 and V is TRBV5-1; D may be TRBD1 (5 bases). CDR1 and CDR2 (germline): SGHRS, YFSETQ. Deletions cut 4 bases from V and 1 base from J, with 14 bases between. CDR3 length: 15 residues.